What follows are 28 T cell receptor beta chains derived from one specimen sequenced in a study of T cell responses to AZD1222 COVID-19 vaccine (dated by TCRdb to about 2021). Library preparation was by the immunoSEQ multiplex PCR assay. This immuneACCESS table, as held by TCRdb, lists in-frame sequences with V and J called but not all clones. Of the missing ones, under half trace to an unresolved V gene in checked studies; the others have no known cause. The sample data list around 67,000 clones, and 80% to 90% of these were observed just once. 6.5% of the sample rests with the top ten. What this sample's time point label stands for: about 28 days (+/-7) after the second vaccine dose. Sequences were derived from peripheral blood, sampled 28 days after the second AZD1222 dose. The receptors stem from an adult who received the AZD1222 COVID-19 vaccine.

V is TRBV4-3 and J is TRBJ1-2, with 7 bases aligning to TRBD1. The CDR3 has 15 amino acids. Germline-derived CDR1 and CDR2 are LGHNA and YSLEER. Trimming cost V 2 bases and J 4 bases; bases outside gene matches: 7. The CDR3 spells CASSQQRSGGYGYTF. CDR3 nucleotide sequence: TGCGCCAGCAGCCAACAGAGGTCAGGGGGCTATGGCTACACCTTC.

V usage is TRBV19 and J usage is TRBJ1-1; 8 bases fit TRBD1. The germline V gene encodes CDR1 LNHDA and CDR2 SQIVND (reference sequence). V lost 5 bases to trimming and J lost 4 bases; unmatched junction nucleotides: 6. The CDR3 runs 14 residues. Here the CDR3 DNA reads TGTGCCAGTAGTTCGGACAGGGTAAGCACTGAAGCTTTCTTT. This translates into CASSSDRVSTEAFF.

This chain connects TRBV4-1 to TRBJ1-5; the D is unclear. Between the trimmed V and J ends, which lost 0 bases and 5 bases, there was a span of 11 bases. The CDR3 totals 15 residues. Per germline, CDR1 MGHRA and CDR2 YSYEKL. In DNA, the CDR3 is TGCGCCAGCAGCCAAGACCCTAGAAGGGATCAGCCCCAGCATTTT. It specifies CASSQDPRRDQPQHF.

J is TRBJ1-5 and V is TRBV3-1 (or the pseudogene TRBV3-2), with D possibly TRBD1 on 6 matching bases. Per germline, CDR1 LGHDT and CDR2 YNNKEL (reference sequence). This CDR3 is built from 14 residues. V lost 3 bases to trimming and J lost 3 bases, with 9 bases between them. The CDR3 bases are TGTGCCAGCAGCCACCGGGACAACAATCAGCCCCAGCATTTT. Translation: CASSHRDNNQPQHF.

The chain carries TRBV9 and TRBJ2-7; the D gene is possibly TRBD1 (6 bases). The CDR3 sequence is 13 residues long. Per germline, CDR1 SGDLS and CDR2 YYNGEE. The CDR3 DNA sequence: TGTAGCACCCAAGTTGGGGGCACCTACGAGCAGTACTTC. Its protein product is CSTQVGGTYEQYF.

The chain is built from TRBV11-2 and TRBJ2-3; 10 positions match TRBD2. CDR1 SGHAT and CDR2 FQNNGV come from the germline V gene. Germline trimming cut 6 bases from V and 3 bases from J; bases unmatched to any gene: 6. This CDR3 is built from 15 residues. The CDR3 DNA reads as TGTGCCAGCAGAATAGCGGGGGGTCGGACAGATACGCAGTATTTT. Amino acids: CASRIAGGRTDTQYF.

This chain links TRBV2 with TRBJ1-5; D is undetermined. The CDR3 is 12 amino acids. Germline-derived CDR1 and CDR2 are SNHLY and FYNNEI. Between the trimmed V and J ends, which lost 5 bases and 2 bases, there was a span of 4 bases. The CDR3, as DNA: TGTGCCAGCAGTTGGGGCAATCAGCCCCAGCATTTT. Its translation: CASSWGNQPQHF.

The V call is TRBV11-2, the J call TRBJ1-2; the D is unclear. This CDR3 has 13 amino acids. Germline V gene lookup returns CDR1 SGHAT and CDR2 FQNNGV. Trimming stripped 1 base from V and 4 bases from J, with 7 bases between. The CDR3 is CASSLAQFYGYTF. For the CDR3, the DNA is TGTGCCAGCAGCTTAGCTCAGTTCTATGGCTACACCTTC.

The chain is built from TRBV19 and TRBJ1-1, with 8 bases aligning to TRBD1. The CDR3 loop spans 16 amino acids. V trimming: 6 bases; J trimming: 7 bases; junction bases outside the gene matches: 16. Per germline, CDR1 LNHDA and CDR2 SQIVND (reference sequence). CDR3 loop: CASSDPGQGVMFEAFF. In nucleotides, the CDR3 is TGTGCCAGTAGCGACCCCGGACAGGGAGTCATGTTTGAAGCTTTCTTT. Complete variable domain (other parts from reference TRBV19 and TRBJ1-1): DGGITQSPKYLFRKEGQNVTLSCEQNLNHDAMYWYRQDPGQGLRLIYYSQIVNDFQKGDIAEGYSVSREKKESFPLTVTSAQKNPTAFYLCASSDPGQGVMFEAFFGQGTRLTVV.

The chain recombines TRBV10-3 with TRBJ1-2; TRBD1 matches 7 bases. This CDR3 comprises 13 residues. V lost 5 bases and J lost 10; bases outside the gene matches: 10. Germline V lookup: CDR1 ENHRY, CDR2 SYGVKD. The CDR3, as DNA: TGTGCCATCAGTTCCTCCGGGACAGAAGTCTACACCTTC. This encodes CAISSSGTEVYTF.

The rearrangement joins TRBV3-1 (or the pseudogene TRBV3-2) to TRBJ1-5; unclear D gene. CDR3 length: 14 amino acids. V shed 0 bases and J shed 7 bases, with 10 bases lying between them. The germline V gene has CDR1 LGHDT and CDR2 YNNKEL (reference sequence). Written as DNA, the CDR3 is TGTGCCAGCAGCCAAGATGCACTGGCGCAGCCCCAGCATTTT. It yields the protein CASSQDALAQPQHF.

The sample holds a few counts of this clone. The rearrangement uses TRBV6-5 and TRBJ1-3; D gene ambiguous. Germline V gene sequence: CDR1 MNHEY, CDR2 SVGAGI. V was clipped by 0 bases and J by 0 bases, with 9 bases between them. This CDR3 comprises 16 residues. CDR3 coding DNA: TGTGCCAGCAGTTACTCGTCGTTGCCCTCTGGAAACACCATATATTTT. It codes for CASSYSSLPSGNTIYF.

The chain is built from TRBV24-1 and TRBJ1-5; 7 bases are shared with TRBD1. After removal of 7 bases from V and 5 bases from J, the junction contained 7 bases not matched to a gene. The germline gives CDR1 KGHDR, CDR2 SFDVKD. The length of the CDR3 is 14 residues. In DNA form, the CDR3 reads TGTGCCACCAGCCGACAGGGTTGGGATCAGCCCCAGCATTTT. Translating it yields CATSRQGWDQPQHF.

The chain has TRBV6-5 and TRBJ1-1, with unresolved D. This CDR3 has 12 amino acids. Germline CDR1 and CDR2: MNHEY and SVGAGI. Trimming took 6 bases from V and 5 from J, leaving 10 bases between them. CDR3: CASSLGRTEAFF. The CDR3, as DNA: TGTGCCAGCAGCCTAGGGAGAACTGAAGCTTTCTTT.

V is TRBV19 and J is TRBJ2-3; D unclear. The CDR3 is 14 residues long. V lost 6 bases to trimming and J lost 0 bases, with 10 bases between them. Germline loops: CDR1 LNHDA, CDR2 SQIVND (reference sequence). CDR3 amino acids: CASRLGTSTDTQYF. CDR3 coding DNA: TGTGCCAGTAGGTTAGGTACTAGCACAGATACGCAGTATTTT.

This chain joins TRBV18 and TRBJ2-7; 8 positions match TRBD1. Germline V lookup: CDR1 KGHSH, CDR2 LQKENI. This CDR3 has 14 residues. Unmatched junction bases numbered 3, after V lost 5 bases and J lost 0 bases. In nucleotides, the CDR3 is TGTGCCAGCTCAAACAGGGGGAGCTCCTACGAGCAGTACTTC. This gives the protein CASSNRGSSYEQYF.

The gene calls are TRBV9 and TRBJ1-4; tentative D call: TRBD1 (5 bases). Germline V gene lookup returns CDR1 SGDLS and CDR2 YYNGEE. V was shortened by 4 bases and J by 0 bases, with 16 bases between the two germline ends. CDR3 length: 17 residues. The CDR3 region has the DNA TGTGCCAGCAGCACCCGCGGGACCTTTCCAACTAATGAAAAACTGTTTTTT. It encodes CASSTRGTFPTNEKLFF. Combining the CDR3 with reference TRBV9 and TRBJ1-4 gives the whole variable domain DSGVTQTPKHLITATGQRVTLRCSPRSGDLSVYWYQQSLDQGLQFLIQYYNGEERAKGNILERFSAQQFPDLHSELNLSSLELGDSALYFCASSTRGTFPTNEKLFFGSGTQLSVL.

This sequence joins TRBV4-3 and TRBJ2-4; a weak D match, TRBD2 (5 bases). Germline CDR1 and CDR2: LGHNA and YSLEER. Trimming removed 3 bases from V and 5 bases from J, with 14 bases in between. This CDR3 has 15 residues. The CDR3 nucleotides are TGCGCCAGCAGCCAGAACTGGAGGCTCGAAAACATTCAGTACTTC. It encodes CASSQNWRLENIQYF.

The genes are TRBV2 and TRBJ1-5; D gene ambiguous. The CDR3 consists of 15 residues. V was shortened by 2 bases and J by 2 bases, with 10 bases between the two germline ends. The germline V gene encodes CDR1 SNHLY and CDR2 FYNNEI. DNA for the CDR3: TGTGCCAGCAGTGAACAAGGGAGTGGCAATCAGCCCCAGCATTTT. Its protein is CASSEQGSGNQPQHF. Supplemented by reference TRBV2 and TRBJ1-5, the full variable domain reads EPEVTQTPSHQVTQMGQEVILRCVPISNHLYFYWYRQILGQKVEFLVSFYNNEISEKSEIFDDQFSVERPDGSNFTLKIRSTKLEDSAMYFCASSEQGSGNQPQHFGDGTRLSIL.

This chain's CDR3 is CASSQGVSARGTEAFF. CDR3 coding DNA: TGCGCCAGCAGCCAAGGAGTCAGTGCCAGAGGGACTGAAGCTTTCTTT. This chain uses TRBV4-1 with TRBJ1-1; D is unresolved. This CDR3 region has 16 residues. Trimming stripped 1 base from V and 5 bases from J, with 17 bases between. CDR1 is MGHRA and CDR2 is YSYEKL in the germline V gene.

V usage is TRBV5-8 and J usage is TRBJ2-3; D gene uncertain. The germline CDR1 and CDR2 sequences are SGHTS and YDEGEE. This CDR3 region has 13 residues. The V gene lost 0 bases and the J gene lost 6 bases, with 8 bases spanning the gap. CDR3 loop: CASSLGPGDTQYF. The CDR3 DNA reads TGTGCCAGCAGCTTGGGTCCAGGTGATACGCAGTATTTT.

This clone was detected only a few times. This sequence joins TRBV24-1 and TRBJ2-6; 7 bases agree with TRBD2. The CDR3 length is 15 residues. The junction had 2 bases not matched to a gene; V was cut back by 5 bases and J by 2 bases. Looked up from germline, CDR1 is KGHDR and CDR2 is SFDVKD. The CDR3 is CATSAGGPGANVLTF. As DNA, the CDR3 is TGTGCCACCAGTGCGGGGGGACCTGGGGCCAACGTCCTGACTTTC.

The V gene is TRBV19, the J gene TRBJ1-1, with TRBD1 matching over 10 bases. The J segment lost 0 bases and the V segment lost 4 bases, leaving 8 bases of the junction unmatched. Germline-derived CDR1 and CDR2 are LNHDA and SQIVND (reference sequence). CDR3 length: 17 residues. For the CDR3, the DNA is TGTGCCAGTAGTACGTCGGGGACAGGGGTGATGAACACTGAAGCTTTCTTT. This sequence encodes CASSTSGTGVMNTEAFF.

The chain is built from TRBV2 and TRBJ1-2; D may be TRBD1 (5 bases). This CDR3 has 14 amino acids. V was clipped by 4 bases and J by 4 bases, with 13 bases between them. Germline V lookup: CDR1 SNHLY, CDR2 FYNNEI. CDR3 amino acids: CASSVGLPGYGYTF. DNA of the CDR3: TGTGCCAGCAGTGTGGGACTCCCGGGCTATGGCTACACCTTC.

In this sample, this clone turned up once. The rearrangement uses TRBV25-1 and TRBJ1-1; D gene unclear. The length of the CDR3 is 15 residues. V was shortened by 3 bases and J by 2 bases, with 13 bases between the two germline ends. Germline V CDR1 and CDR2: MGHDK, SYGVNS. The CDR3: CASSDPTGSNTEAFF. CDR3 DNA: TGTGCCAGCAGTGACCCAACCGGTTCAAACACTGAAGCTTTCTTT.

The chain carries TRBV30 and TRBJ2-7, with 7 positions matching TRBD2. Germline CDR1 reads GTSNPN; CDR2 reads SVGIG (reference sequence). Germline trimming cut 4 bases from V and 0 bases from J; bases unmatched to any gene: 12. The CDR3 sequence is 16 residues long. The CDR3: CAWMRGGIRVSYEQYF. CDR3 nucleotides: TGTGCCTGGATGAGGGGAGGGATTCGAGTCTCCTACGAGCAGTACTTC.

This clone was detected only a few times. V usage is TRBV4-1 and J usage is TRBJ2-3; TRBD2 matches 9 bases. Looked up from germline, CDR1 is MGHRA and CDR2 is YSYEKL. Trimming at V came to 1 base and at J to 5 bases, leaving 4 bases not matched to a gene. There are 15 residues in the CDR3. CDR3 in DNA: TGCGCCAGCAGCCAAGTTGCGGGGGGGCGAGATACGCAGTATTTT. It specifies CASSQVAGGRDTQYF.

The chain links TRBV7-2 to TRBJ1-2; 8 bases agree with TRBD1. Trimming took 5 bases from V and 6 from J; bases not matched to a gene: 14. CDR3 length: 16 residues. Per germline, CDR1 SGHTA and CDR2 FQGNSA. For the CDR3, the DNA is TGTGCCAGCAGCCGGGACAGGACTCCGGGTGGCGATGGCTACACCTTC. It is translated as CASSRDRTPGGDGYTF. The entire variable domain, with the rest obtained from reference TRBV7-2 and TRBJ1-2, is as follows: GAGVSQSPSNKVTEKGKDVELRCDPISGHTALYWYRQSLGQGLEFLIYFQGNSAPDKSGLPSDRFSAERTGGSVSTLTIQRTQQEDSAVYLCASSRDRTPGGDGYTFGSGTRLTVV.